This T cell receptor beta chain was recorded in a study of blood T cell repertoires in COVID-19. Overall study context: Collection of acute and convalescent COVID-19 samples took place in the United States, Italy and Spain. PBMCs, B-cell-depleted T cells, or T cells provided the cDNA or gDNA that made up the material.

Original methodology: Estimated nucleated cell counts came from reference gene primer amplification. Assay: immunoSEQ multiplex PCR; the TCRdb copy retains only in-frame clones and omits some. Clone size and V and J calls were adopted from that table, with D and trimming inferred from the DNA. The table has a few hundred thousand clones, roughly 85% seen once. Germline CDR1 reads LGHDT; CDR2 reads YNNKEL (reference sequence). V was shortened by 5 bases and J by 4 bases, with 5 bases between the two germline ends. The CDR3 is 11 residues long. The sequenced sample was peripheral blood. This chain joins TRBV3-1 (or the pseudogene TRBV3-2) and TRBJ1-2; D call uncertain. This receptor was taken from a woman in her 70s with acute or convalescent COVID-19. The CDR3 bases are TGTGCCAGCAGCGGAGGCTATGGCTACACCTTC. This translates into CASSGGYGYTF.